This T cell receptor (beta chain) was sequenced in a study of T cells in Graves' hyperthyroidism and ophthalmopathy. Across the whole study: Sampling of peripheral blood happened at initial diagnosis, prior to any treatment.

As to this clonotype: Its antigen remains unidentified.

There are 14 residues in the CDR3. V shed 2 bases, J shed 4 bases, and the junction held 1 base outside the gene matches. Per the germline V gene, CDR1 is SGHVS and CDR2 is FNYEAQ. The investigators amplified TCR beta CDR3 regions from RNA transcripts. The study used the HTBI primer set for a first-round RT-PCR of the TCR CDR3. TCRdb analysed the multiplex PCR reads with MiXCR anew, one entry per CDR3 protein. The table includes 300,000 to 350,000 distinct CDR3 sequences, 21% detected once. Study outcomes and limitations: Most thyroid-expanded clonotypes above 0.001 were also found in blood. Ophthalmopathy cases were set apart from stable hyperthyroidism by a 13 V-J model.

The diagnostic basis comprised clinical symptoms, serum thyroxine and TRAb, thyroid ultrasound and orbital computed tomography. The TCR comes from a woman aged 45 to 65 with Graves' hyperthyroidism. Source material: blood. The genes are TRBV7-6 and TRBJ1-4; 7 nucleotides match TRBD1. CDR3 sequence (DNA): TGTGCCAGCAGCTTACAGGGGGGTAATGAAAAACTGTTTTTT. Amino acids: CASSLQGGNEKLFF.